This entry features one T cell receptor beta chain sequence. Its cognate antigen has yet to be identified. No base qualities exist here, and no much larger clone lies one base off it. The germline V gene provides CDR1 SGHVS and CDR2 FQNEAQ. The germline ends are 17 bases apart after V is trimmed by 2 bases and J by 3 bases. The cysteine opens and the phenylalanine closes a CDR3 of 17 amino acids. Only the CDR3 part of the read is kept: 51 bases, read in frame from the first base. This specimen belongs to a study of PD-L1 blockade in urothelial cancer (dated 2017 in TCRdb). Study-level background: All patients started therapy around 2014 and received atezolizumab 1,200 mg intravenously every 3 weeks. About 90% of the 29 patients were identified as males with urothelial cancer of bladder origin, and a prior smoking history was reported by 18 of 29 patients. Blood samples were analyzed at 3 weeks after treatment start (second dose) and at 6 weeks after treatment start. Blood samples gave a median of approximately 150,000 T cells and approximately 81,000 unique TCRs, with a median clonality of approximately 0.08. TCR sequencing covered pretreatment tumor samples and matched, serially collected peripheral blood taken before and after atezolizumab treatment. The study, an exploratory multi-omic analysis, examined somatic, immune and clinical correlates of response to PD-L1 blockade with atezolizumab in urothelial cancer. Durable clinical benefit was achieved by nine patients but not by the remaining 20. Patients had an ECOG performance status of 0 or 1 and had received between 0 and 3 prior chemotherapy regimens. In the same patients who had TCR sequencing, pretreatment tumors also underwent whole exome sequencing and RNA sequencing. Durable clinical benefit was defined as a progression-free survival longer than 6 months, and TCR features were additionally tested against progression-free survival and overall survival. Pretreatment blood TCR-seq was available for 30 or so patients, at least one posttreatment blood collection was obtained for 24 patients, and tumor TCR-seq was available for 24 patients. What the study reported, not specific to this receptor: Patients with durable benefit showed greater expansion of tumor-associated TCR clones in peripheral blood 3 weeks after starting treatment (n of about 20, p = 0.022). Improved progression-free and overall survival was associated with having pretreatment peripheral blood TCR clonality below the median. Because of the small sample size (n ≈ 29) and the many exploratory analyses performed, the results are intended to be regarded as hypothesis-generating.

A cohort of about 30 patients with locally advanced or metastatic urothelial carcinoma, treated at Memorial Sloan Kettering on a trial protocol, was included. Peripheral blood mononuclear cells were collected pretreatment and during treatment, with between 1 and 8 total time points per patient. The Qiagen DNeasy Blood extraction kit was used to purify genomic DNA from total PBMCs and tumor samples. PBMCs were collected pretreatment and during treatment and were isolated and stored as previously described. Synthetic TCR analog templates were spiked into each PCR to estimate absolute template abundance from read counts. The immunoSEQ assay used bias-controlled V and J gene primers to amplify TCRbeta CDR3 regions from genomic DNA. Sequencing of rearranged TCRbeta segments was performed at approximately 20X coverage. The authors' pipeline ran thus. Clustering was used to correct sequencing errors, and CDR3s were annotated against IMGT to assign V, D and J genes. Downstream analyses used only productive TCRbeta rearrangements, leaving out any out-of-frame or stop-codon sequences. To compute clonality, Shannon entropy was normalized by the log of the number of unique productive sequences and then subtracted from one. Fisher's exact test with Benjamini-Hochberg correction, using a cutoff of adjusted p below 0.01, was how clones that differed between time points or between blood and tumor were identified. TCRdb holds this immuneACCESS table with in-frame rearrangements only. Some clones are missing; in checked studies, unresolved V genes explain under half, and the rest has no known cause. Clonal size and the V and J genes are those of that table, whereas D and trimming came from the DNA. Here the sample has 35,000 to 55,000 clones; 70% to 85% occur a single time. The ten largest account for 2.5% to 3% of the sample.

Material: PBMCs, obtained around atezolizumab (anti-PD-L1) treatment. The chain was built from TRBV7-8 and TRBJ1-5; the D gene identity is not certain. The sequence came from a man between 65 and 79 years old with urothelial cancer. The DNA reads as follows: TGTGCCAGCAGCTTAAACGGTTGGGCAGTGATCAATCAGCCCCAGCATTTT. Its protein is CASSLNGWAVINQPQHF.